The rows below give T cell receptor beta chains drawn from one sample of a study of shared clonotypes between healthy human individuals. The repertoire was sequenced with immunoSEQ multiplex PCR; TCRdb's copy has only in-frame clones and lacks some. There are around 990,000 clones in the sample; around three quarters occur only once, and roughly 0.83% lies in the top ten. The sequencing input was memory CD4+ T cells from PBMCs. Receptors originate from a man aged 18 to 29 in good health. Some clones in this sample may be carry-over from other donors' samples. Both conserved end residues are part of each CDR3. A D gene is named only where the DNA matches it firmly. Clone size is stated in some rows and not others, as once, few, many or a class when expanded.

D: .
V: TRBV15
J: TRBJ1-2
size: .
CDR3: CATSRDNRVGYGYTF
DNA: TGTGCCACCAGCAGAGATAATAGGGTGGGCTATGGCTACACCTTC

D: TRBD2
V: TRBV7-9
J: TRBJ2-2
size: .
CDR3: CASSKGGLEYLTGELFF
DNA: TGTGCCAGCAGCAAAGGGGGACTAGAGTATTTAACCGGGGAGCTGTTTTTT

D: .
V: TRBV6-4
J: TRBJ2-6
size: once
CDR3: CASRGSGANVLTF
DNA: TGTGCCAGCAGGGGATCTGGGGCCAACGTCCTGACTTTC

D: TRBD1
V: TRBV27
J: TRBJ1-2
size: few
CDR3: CASRVTGGHGYTF
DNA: TGTGCCAGCAGGGTGACAGGGGGCCATGGCTACACCTTC

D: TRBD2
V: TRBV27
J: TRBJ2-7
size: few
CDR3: CASSLERGRSYEQYF
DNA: TGTGCCAGCAGTTTGGAGCGGGGACGCTCCTACGAGCAGTACTTC

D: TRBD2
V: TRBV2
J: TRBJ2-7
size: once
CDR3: CASSQRRASGSNEQYF
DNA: TGTGCCAGCAGTCAAAGGAGGGCTAGCGGGAGCAACGAGCAGTACTTC

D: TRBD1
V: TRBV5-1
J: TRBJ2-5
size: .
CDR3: CASSPGTAEETQYF
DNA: TGCGCCAGCAGCCCGGGGACAGCTGAAGAGACCCAGTACTTC

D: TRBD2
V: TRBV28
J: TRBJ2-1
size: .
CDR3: CASNAAGGPDEQFF
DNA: TGTGCCAGCAACGCAGCGGGAGGGCCCGATGAGCAGTTCTTC

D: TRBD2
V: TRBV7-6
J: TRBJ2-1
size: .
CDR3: CASSQPRAGGNEQFF
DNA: TGTGCCAGCAGCCAGCCCCGGGCGGGGGGCAATGAGCAGTTCTTC

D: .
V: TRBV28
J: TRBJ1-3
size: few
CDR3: CASSLLRALGPRSGNTIYF
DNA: TGTGCCAGCAGTTTATTGAGGGCTTTGGGCCCGCGCTCTGGAAACACCATATATTTT

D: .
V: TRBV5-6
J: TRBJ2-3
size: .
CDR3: CASSLPGRTDTQYF
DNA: TGTGCCAGCAGCTTGCCCGGGCGCACAGATACGCAGTATTTT

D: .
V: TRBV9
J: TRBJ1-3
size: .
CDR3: CASRPLGGNTIYF
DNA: TGTGCCAGCCGTCCCTTGGGTGGAAACACCATATATTTT

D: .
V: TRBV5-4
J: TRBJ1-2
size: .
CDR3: CASRKAAEGHYGYTF
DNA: TGTGCCAGCAGGAAGGCGGCGGAAGGGCACTATGGCTACACCTTC

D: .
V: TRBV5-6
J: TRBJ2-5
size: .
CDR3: CASSLDYLQETQYF
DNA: TGTGCCAGCAGCCTGGACTACCTCCAAGAGACCCAGTACTTC

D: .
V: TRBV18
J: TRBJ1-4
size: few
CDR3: CASSPDRSTNEKLFF
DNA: TGTGCCAGCTCACCAGACAGGTCAACTAATGAAAAACTGTTTTTT

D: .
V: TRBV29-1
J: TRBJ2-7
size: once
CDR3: CSVEDTGQHYEQYF
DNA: TGCAGCGTTGAAGATACAGGACAACACTACGAGCAGTACTTC

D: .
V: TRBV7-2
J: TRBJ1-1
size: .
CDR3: CASTFGWGNTEAFF
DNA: TGTGCCAGCACCTTCGGGTGGGGGAACACTGAAGCTTTCTTT

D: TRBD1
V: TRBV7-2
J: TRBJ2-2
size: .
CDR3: CASSPDEGAAGELFF
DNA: TGTGCCAGCAGCCCCGACGAGGGGGCTGCCGGGGAGCTGTTTTTT

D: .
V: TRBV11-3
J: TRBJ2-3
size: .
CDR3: CASSLGGRERDTQYF
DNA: TGTGCCAGCAGCTTAGGGGGGAGAGAAAGAGATACGCAGTATTTT

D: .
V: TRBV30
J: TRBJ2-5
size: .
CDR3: CAWDSGQETQYF
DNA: TGTGCCTGGGACAGTGGGCAAGAGACCCAGTACTTC

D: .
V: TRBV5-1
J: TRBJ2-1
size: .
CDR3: CASSLGGQNEQFF
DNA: TGCGCCAGCAGCTTGGGGGGCCAAAATGAGCAGTTCTTC

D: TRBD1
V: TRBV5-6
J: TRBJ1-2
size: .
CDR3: CASSLGLARQGAYGYTF
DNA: TGTGCCAGCAGCTTGGGGTTGGCGCGGCAGGGGGCTTATGGCTACACCTTC

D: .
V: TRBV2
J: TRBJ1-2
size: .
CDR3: CASSGDPSAYTF
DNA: TGTGCCAGCAGCGGGGACCCATCCGCCTACACCTTC

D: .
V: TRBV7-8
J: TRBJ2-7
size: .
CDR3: CASSLEGGTYEQYF
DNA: TGTGCCAGCAGCTTAGAGGGGGGAACCTACGAGCAGTACTTC

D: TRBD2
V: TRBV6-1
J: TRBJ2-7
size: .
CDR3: CASSEVRTSGSLSYEQYF
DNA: TGTGCCAGCAGTGAAGTGCGGACTAGCGGATCTTTGAGCTACGAGCAGTACTTC

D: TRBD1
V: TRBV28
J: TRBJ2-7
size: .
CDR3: CASSPGQGPYEQYF
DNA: TGTGCCAGCAGCCCGGGACAGGGGCCTTACGAGCAGTACTTC

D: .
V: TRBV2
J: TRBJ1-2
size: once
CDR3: CASGGGPF
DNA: TGTGCCAGCGGTGGGGGGCCCTTC

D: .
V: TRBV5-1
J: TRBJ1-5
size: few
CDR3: CASSLDWDPAGNQPQHF
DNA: TGCGCCAGCAGCTTGGACTGGGACCCTGCGGGCAATCAGCCCCAGCATTTT

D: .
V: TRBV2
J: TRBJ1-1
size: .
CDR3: CASRGGRTEAFF
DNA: TGTGCCAGCAGGGGGGGGAGGACTGAAGCTTTCTTT

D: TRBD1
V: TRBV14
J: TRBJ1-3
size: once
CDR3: CASSQDPGAFRGLSGNTIYF
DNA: TGTGCCAGCAGCCAAGATCCTGGGGCATTCAGGGGGCTCTCTGGAAACACCATATATTTT

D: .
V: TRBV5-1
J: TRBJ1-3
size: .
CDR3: CASSLQGGNSGNTIYF
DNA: TGCGCCAGCAGCCTCCAGGGCGGGAACTCTGGAAACACCATATATTTT

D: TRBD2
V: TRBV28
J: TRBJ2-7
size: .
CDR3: CASTTSGSYEQYF
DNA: TGTGCCAGCACGACTAGCGGCTCGTACGAGCAGTACTTC

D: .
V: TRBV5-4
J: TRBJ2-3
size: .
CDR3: CASSFNARWRTQYF
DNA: TGTGCCAGCAGCTTTAACGCGAGGTGGCGTACGCAGTATTTT

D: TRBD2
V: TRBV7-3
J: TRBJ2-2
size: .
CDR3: CASSSGPGTSGRATGELFF
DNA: TGTGCCAGCAGCTCCGGTCCCGGGACTAGCGGGAGGGCCACCGGGGAGCTGTTTTTT

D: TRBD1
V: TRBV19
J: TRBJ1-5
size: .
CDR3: CASRASGTVKVSQHF
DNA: TGTGCCAGTAGGGCATCCGGGACAGTGAAGGTATCCCAGCATTTT

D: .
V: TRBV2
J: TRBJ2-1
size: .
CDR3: CASNGDGGYNEQFF
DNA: TGTGCCAGCAACGGTGATGGGGGATACAATGAGCAGTTCTTC

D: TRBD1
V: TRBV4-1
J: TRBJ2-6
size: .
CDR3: CAGSQNRDRVPGANVLTF
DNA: TGCGCCGGCAGCCAGAACCGGGACAGGGTACCTGGGGCCAACGTCCTGACTTTC

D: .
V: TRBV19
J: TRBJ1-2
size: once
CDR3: CASSIGANYGYTF
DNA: TGTGCCAGTAGTATAGGGGCCAACTATGGCTACACCTTC

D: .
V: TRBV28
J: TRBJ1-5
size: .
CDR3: CASSPRNGQPQHF
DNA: TGTGCCAGCAGTCCCAGGAACGGGCAGCCCCAGCATTTT

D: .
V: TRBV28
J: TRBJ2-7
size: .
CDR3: CASTKGGLGAKGEQYF
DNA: TGTGCCAGCACCAAGGGTGGCTTAGGAGCTAAGGGGGAGCAGTACTTC

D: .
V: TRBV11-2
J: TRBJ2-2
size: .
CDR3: CASSSHGAGGGGELFF
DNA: TGTGCCAGCAGCTCCCACGGTGCAGGGGGGGGCGGGGAGCTGTTTTTT

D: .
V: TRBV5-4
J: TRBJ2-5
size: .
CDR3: CASSLNTGKETQYF
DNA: TGTGCCAGCAGCTTAAACACAGGGAAAGAGACCCAGTACTTC

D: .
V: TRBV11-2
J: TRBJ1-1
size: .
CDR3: CASSSTRTHAFF
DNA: TGTGCCAGCAGCTCAACTAGGACCCATGCTTTCTTT

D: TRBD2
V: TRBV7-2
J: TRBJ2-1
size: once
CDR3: CASSSKLAGGPSRYDEQFF
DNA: TGTGCCAGCAGCTCTAAACTAGCGGGAGGGCCCTCCAGGTACGATGAGCAGTTCTTC

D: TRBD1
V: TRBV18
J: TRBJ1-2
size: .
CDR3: CASSPGQGSFDYGYTF
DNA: TGTGCCAGCTCACCGGGACAGGGGAGTTTCGACTATGGCTACACCTTC

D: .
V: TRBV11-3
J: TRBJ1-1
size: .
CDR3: CASSLSLPPSGTLTEAFF
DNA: TGTGCCAGCAGCTTAAGCTTACCCCCTTCCGGGACCCTCACTGAAGCTTTCTTT

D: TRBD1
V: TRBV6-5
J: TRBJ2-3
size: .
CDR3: CASSYTGEIDTQYF
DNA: TGTGCCAGCAGTTATACAGGGGAGATAGATACGCAGTATTTT

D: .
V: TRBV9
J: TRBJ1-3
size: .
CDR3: CASSVASGNTIYF
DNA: TGTGCCAGCAGCGTAGCTTCTGGAAACACCATATATTTT

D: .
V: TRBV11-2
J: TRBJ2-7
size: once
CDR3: CASSLVGGGQVSYEQYF
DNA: TGTGCCAGCAGCTTAGTGGGGGGTGGACAGGTTTCCTACGAGCAGTACTTC

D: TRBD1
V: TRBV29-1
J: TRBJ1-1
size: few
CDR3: CSGDQGAGTEAFF
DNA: TGCAGCGGGGATCAGGGGGCGGGCACTGAAGCTTTCTTT

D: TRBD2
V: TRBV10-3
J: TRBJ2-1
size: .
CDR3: CAISELSSGNEQFF
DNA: TGTGCCATCAGTGAGTTGTCTAGCGGTAATGAGCAGTTCTTC

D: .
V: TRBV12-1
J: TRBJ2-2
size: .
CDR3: CASSKGLAKDTGELFF
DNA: TGTGCCAGCAGCAAGGGACTAGCGAAGGACACCGGGGAGCTGTTTTTT

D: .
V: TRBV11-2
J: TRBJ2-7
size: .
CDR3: CASSWGRGGHLKSMEQYF
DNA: TGTGCCAGCAGCTGGGGTAGAGGAGGCCACCTAAAATCTATGGAGCAGTACTTC

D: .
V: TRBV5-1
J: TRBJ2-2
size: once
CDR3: CASSVNTGELFF
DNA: TGCGCCAGCAGCGTGAACACCGGGGAGCTGTTTTTT

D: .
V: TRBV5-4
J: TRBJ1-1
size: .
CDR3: CASSLWGRRNTEAFF
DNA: TGTGCCAGCAGCTTGTGGGGGCGCCGGAACACTGAAGCTTTCTTT

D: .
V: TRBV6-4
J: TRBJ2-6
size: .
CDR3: CASSDNSGANVLTF
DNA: TGTGCCAGCAGTGACAACTCTGGGGCCAACGTCCTGACTTTC

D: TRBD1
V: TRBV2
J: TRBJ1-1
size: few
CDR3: CASSDLRQGARGTEAFF
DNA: TGTGCCAGCAGCGACCTCAGGCAGGGGGCGCGGGGCACTGAAGCTTTCTTT

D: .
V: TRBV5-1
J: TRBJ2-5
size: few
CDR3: CASSLSSVQETQYF
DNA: TGCGCCAGCAGCTTATCTAGTGTCCAAGAGACCCAGTACTTC

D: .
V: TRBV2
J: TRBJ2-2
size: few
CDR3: CASSGQNTGELFF
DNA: TGTGCCAGCAGTGGACAGAACACCGGGGAGCTGTTTTTT

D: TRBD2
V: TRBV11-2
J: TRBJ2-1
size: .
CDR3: CASSLSGLGGHEQFF
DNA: TGTGCCAGCAGCTTATCGGGACTAGGTGGGCATGAGCAGTTCTTC